One T cell receptor (beta chain) is described in this entry. Assay used: immunoSEQ multiplex PCR; TCRdb lists only in-frame clones, some missing. There are approximately 250,000 clones in the sample; less than 95% occur only once, and approximately 2.7% lies in the top ten. The sample originates from a study of blood T cell repertoires in COVID-19. V lost 1 base, J lost 4 bases, and 5 bases stayed unmatched. The CDR3 runs to 16 residues. Germline loops: CDR1 MGHRA, CDR2 YSYEKL. The TCR originated in a middle-aged man who had been exposed to COVID-19. V gene TRBV4-1 combines with J gene TRBJ2-1; 9 bases match TRBD1. Sequenced: PBMCs or T cells enriched from blood (not recorded which). The CDR3 coding sequence is TGCGCCAGCAGCCAAGGCCGGGACAGGGCTTACAATGAGCAGTTCTTC. As protein: CASSQGRDRAYNEQFF.